This TCR beta chain comes out of a study of CD4+ T cells in melanoma. Sequencing was performed with immunoSEQ multiplex PCR; in TCRdb, only in-frame clones are kept and a portion is missing. Here the sample spans around 130,000 clones, about nine tenths being singletons. This CDR3 has 15 residues. Trimming removed 2 bases at V and 4 bases at J, with 13 bases between. The V gene's germline CDR1 is SGHRS and CDR2 YFSETQ. The chain has TRBV5-1 and TRBJ2-1; perhaps D is TRBD1 or TRBD2 (5 bases each). The source is a human donor with melanoma. The CDR3 nucleotides read TGCGCCAGCAGCTTTGGGGGTTCGGGGTACAATGAGCAGTTCTTC. Amino acid sequence: CASSFGGSGYNEQFF.